These T cell receptor beta chains were read from a single sample in a study of control samples from healthy donors and cancer patients. Only in-frame clones appear in the TCRdb table, and some are missing; sequencing was by immunoSEQ multiplex PCR. Here the sample spans about 160,000 clones, around 94% being singletons. Input material: PBMCs. The source of these receptors is a man aged 55-75 years with colorectal cancer. Each CDR3 is given with its conserved first and last residue. Each record gives: CDR3 protein, CDR3 DNA, clone size, V gene, D gene, J gene. A D gene is named only where the DNA matches it firmly. Not all rows give a size; the values are once, few, many and, for expanded clones, a class.

CDR3: CAWNFPGNTIYF
DNA: TGTGCCTGGAATTTTCCTGGAAACACCATATATTTT
size: -
V: TRBV30
D: -
J: TRBJ1-3

CDR3: CASSPGLALVEQYF
DNA: TGTGCCAGCAGCCCTGGACTAGCCTTGGTCGAGCAGTACTTC
size: -
V: TRBV3-1/TRBV3-2
D: TRBD2
J: TRBJ2-7

CDR3: CSVDTLNYGYTF
DNA: TGCAGCGTCGACACTCTTAACTATGGCTACACCTTC
size: -
V: TRBV29-1
D: -
J: TRBJ1-2

CDR3: CSVVGGATDTQYF
DNA: TGCAGCGTTGTCGGCGGTGCCACAGATACGCAGTATTTT
size: -
V: TRBV29-1
D: -
J: TRBJ2-3

CDR3: CASSQDTIYGYTF
DNA: TGTGCCAGCAGCCAGGACACGATCTATGGCTACACCTTC
size: -
V: TRBV7-9
D: -
J: TRBJ1-2

CDR3: CASTLGDRRDTEAFF
DNA: TGTGCCAGCACCTTGGGGGACAGGAGGGACACTGAAGCTTTCTTT
size: once
V: TRBV5-6
D: TRBD1
J: TRBJ1-1

CDR3: CASSPQVGGLVTEKLFF
DNA: TGTGCCAGCAGTCCCCAGGTGGGGGGGCTCGTTACAGAAAAACTGTTTTTT
size: -
V: TRBV5-5
D: -
J: TRBJ1-4

CDR3: CASSIGRQGLNYGYTF
DNA: TGTGCCAGTAGTATAGGGAGACAGGGACTTAACTATGGCTACACCTTC
size: -
V: TRBV19
D: TRBD1
J: TRBJ1-2

CDR3: CASSLVLGGGRWGANVLTF
DNA: TGTGCCAGCAGCTTGGTCTTGGGGGGGGGCCGGTGGGGGGCCAACGTCCTGACTTTC
size: -
V: TRBV5-4
D: -
J: TRBJ2-6

CDR3: CASSESGRSYEQYF
DNA: TGCGCCAGCAGTGAGTCGGGCAGGTCGTACGAGCAGTACTTC
size: -
V: TRBV10-2
D: -
J: TRBJ2-7

CDR3: CASSLDRGGNEQYF
DNA: TGTGCCAGCAGCTTGGACAGGGGCGGCAACGAGCAGTACTTC
size: -
V: TRBV5-4
D: TRBD1
J: TRBJ2-7

CDR3: CASSIRPGLGFYGYTF
DNA: TGTGCCAGTAGTATACGCCCAGGGTTGGGATTCTATGGCTACACCTTC
size: -
V: TRBV19
D: -
J: TRBJ1-2

CDR3: CASSPAVGAAAGELFF
DNA: TGTGCCAGCTCACCTGCCGTGGGGGCGGCGGCCGGGGAGCTGTTTTTT
size: -
V: TRBV18
D: -
J: TRBJ2-2

CDR3: CASSPQDRAVGAFF
DNA: TGTGCCAGCTCACCACAGGACAGGGCAGTGGGAGCTTTCTTT
size: -
V: TRBV18
D: TRBD1
J: TRBJ1-1

CDR3: CASSFGPSPLHF
DNA: TGTGCCAGCAGTTTTGGGCCTTCACCCCTCCACTTT
size: -
V: TRBV28
D: -
J: TRBJ1-6